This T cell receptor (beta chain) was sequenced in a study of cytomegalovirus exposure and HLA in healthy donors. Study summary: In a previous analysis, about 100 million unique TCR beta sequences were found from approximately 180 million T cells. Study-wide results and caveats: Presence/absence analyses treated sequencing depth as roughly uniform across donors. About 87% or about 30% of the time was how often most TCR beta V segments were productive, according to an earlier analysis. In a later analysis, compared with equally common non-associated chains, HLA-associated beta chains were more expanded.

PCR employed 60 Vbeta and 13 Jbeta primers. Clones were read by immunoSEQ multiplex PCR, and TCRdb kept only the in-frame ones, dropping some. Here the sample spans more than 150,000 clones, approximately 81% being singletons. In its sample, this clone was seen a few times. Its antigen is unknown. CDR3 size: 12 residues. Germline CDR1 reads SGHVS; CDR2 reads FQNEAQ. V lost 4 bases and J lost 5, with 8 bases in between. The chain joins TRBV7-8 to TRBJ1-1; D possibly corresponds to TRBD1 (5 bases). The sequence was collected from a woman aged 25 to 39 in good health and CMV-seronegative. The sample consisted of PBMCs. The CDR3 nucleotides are TGTGCCAGCAGCTCCCAGGGAACTGAAGCTTTCTTT. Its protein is CASSSQGTEAFF.